This TCR beta chain was retrieved from a study of OX40 agonist ivuxolimab in advanced cancers. In the study overall: Dose-escalation patients suffered from hepatocellular carcinoma, melanoma, renal cell or head and neck cancer. Those enrolled were 82.7% male, with a mean age of around 57 years and ages from about 20 to 90. Previous treatment with anti-PD-1, anti-PD-L1 or anti-CTLA-4 therapy was allowed; 35% to 50% had received some. Study conclusions and caveats: Average numbers of expanded clones were greater in CD8+ T cells than in CD4+.

Only in-frame clones appear in the TCRdb table, and some are missing; sequencing was by immunoSEQ multiplex PCR. Of about 46,000 clones listed, 65% to 85% were seen once; the top ten hold more than 1.5%. With respect to this clone: Its target is not known.

V was pared by 5 bases and J by 4 bases, with 8 bases of the junction left unmatched. The CDR3 is 17 amino acids. Germline assignment: CDR1 MNHEY and CDR2 SMNVEV (reference sequence). This chain links TRBV27 with TRBJ2-5; 15 bases map to TRBD2. The sample in question was CD4+ or CD8+ T cells sorted from blood, obtained in a trial of the OX40 agonist ivuxolimab. The sequence derives from an adult with an advanced solid tumor such as melanoma, head and neck, liver or kidney cancer. CDR3 nucleotides: TGTGCCAGCAGTCGACCACCGGGACTAGCGGGGGGAGAGACCCAGTACTTC. This gives the protein CASSRPPGLAGGETQYF.